One T cell receptor beta chain is described in this entry. Only one count was recorded for this clone. Which antigen it targets is not known. The record has no base qualities; no much larger clone is one base away. TCRbeta CDR3 regions were amplified from genomic DNA using the immunoSEQ Assay, a bias-controlled multiplex PCR. The paper's data handling went like this. Within the assay, amplification of reference gene primers was used to estimate how many nucleated cells each sample contained. To quantify the absolute abundance of each unique TCRbeta CDR3 rearrangement, sequence reads were collapsed and filtered. For each sample, productive Simpson clonality was calculated as the square root of Simpson's diversity index across productive rearrangements. TCRdb re-hosts the immuneACCESS table, in-frame sequences only. Its copies lack some clones; in the studies checked, an unresolved V gene accounts for under half of them, and the cause for the rest is not known. V, J and clone size are those of that table, while D and trimming were read from the DNA. Within this sample are fewer than 80,000 clones, with 90% of them counted one time only. The top ten clonotypes cover roughly 15% of the sample.

The entry originates in a study of blood T cell repertoires in COVID-19 (dated by TCRdb to 2018 to 2021). Regarding the study in general: The collaborator samples originated in the United States, Italy and Spain and spanned the acute and convalescent phases of COVID-19. The prospective study material was composed of cDNA or gDNA derived from T cells, B-cell-depleted T cells, or PBMCs. Deeply sampled blood TCRbeta repertoires from subjects exposed to, actively infected with, or recovered from COVID-19 were included in the dataset. The repertoires were made available in a free public database intended to serve as a resource for research on the immune response to SARS-CoV-2. Samples came from the ongoing ImmuneRACE study (first 160 participants) plus 1,254 subjects from 6 global collaborators. A de-identified subject ID, COVID-19 status, age in years and sex were almost always included in the sample metadata. HLA class I and class II types, where available, came from metadata supplied by the sample provider rather than from assay-based typing. The paper as a whole reports these results and caveats: The quantity of clinical and demographic metadata differed by source and by participant and was supplied without curation.

Reading the germline V gene gives CDR1 SGHRS and CDR2 YFSETQ. Taken from cysteine to phenylalanine, the CDR3 has 15 residues. Only the CDR3 DNA stays, 45 bases, in frame from base 1. For this chain, trimming is 0 bases at the V end and 1 base at the J end, and the number of junction bases without a gene match is 3. The collaborating institutions used their own protocols to collect whole blood in K2EDTA tubes. Collaborator samples were shipped for TCRbeta analysis as frozen whole blood, isolated PBMCs, or DNA extracted from either sample type. This sequence was found in a woman of 80 years or more with active or convalescent COVID-19. Sequencing was performed on peripheral blood. This chain is built from TRBV5-1 and TRBJ2-5, with TRBD1 identical over 7 junction bases. The CDR3 region: CASSLVGTVQETQYF. The sequenced DNA: TGCGCCAGCAGCTTGGTCGGGACAGTCCAAGAGACCCAGTACTTC.